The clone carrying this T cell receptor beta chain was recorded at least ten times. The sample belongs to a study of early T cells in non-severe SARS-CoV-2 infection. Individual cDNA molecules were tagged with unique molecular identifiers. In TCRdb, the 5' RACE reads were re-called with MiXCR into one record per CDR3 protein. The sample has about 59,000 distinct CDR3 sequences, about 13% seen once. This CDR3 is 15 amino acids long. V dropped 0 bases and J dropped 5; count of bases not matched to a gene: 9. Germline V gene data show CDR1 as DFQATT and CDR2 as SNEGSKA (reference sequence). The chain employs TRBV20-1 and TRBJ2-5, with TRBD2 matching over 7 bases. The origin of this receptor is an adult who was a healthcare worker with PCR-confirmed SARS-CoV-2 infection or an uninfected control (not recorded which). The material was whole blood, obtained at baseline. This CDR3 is CSARDMGEGGETQYF. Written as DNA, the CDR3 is TGCAGTGCTAGAGATATGGGGGAGGGTGGTGAGACCCAGTACTTC.